This T cell receptor beta chain was sequenced in a study of patients and donors after allogeneic stem cell transplantation. Each CDR3 protein is one row after TCRdb ran MiXCR on the RT-PCR reads. Here the sample spans approximately 140,000 distinct CDR3 sequences, about 36% being singletons. Trimming left V 10 bases short and J 0 bases short, with 16 bases between. The CDR3 runs to 14 residues. Germline CDR1 is MNHEY and CDR2 is SVGEGT. The sample taken for sequencing was blood, either unsorted or a sorted T cell fraction (not recorded which). The receptor comes from a human donor who was either an allogeneic HSCT recipient or a stem cell or donor lymphocyte infusion donor (not recorded which). It is not recorded whose cells these are; they may come from a transplant donor. This chain joins TRBV6-2 or TRBV6-3 and TRBJ2-7, with D possibly being TRBD1 or TRBD2 (5 bases each). This chain's CDR3 is CAIGVEGPSYEQYF. DNA of the CDR3: TGTGCCATCGGTGTCGAGGGGCCCTCCTACGAGCAGTACTTC.